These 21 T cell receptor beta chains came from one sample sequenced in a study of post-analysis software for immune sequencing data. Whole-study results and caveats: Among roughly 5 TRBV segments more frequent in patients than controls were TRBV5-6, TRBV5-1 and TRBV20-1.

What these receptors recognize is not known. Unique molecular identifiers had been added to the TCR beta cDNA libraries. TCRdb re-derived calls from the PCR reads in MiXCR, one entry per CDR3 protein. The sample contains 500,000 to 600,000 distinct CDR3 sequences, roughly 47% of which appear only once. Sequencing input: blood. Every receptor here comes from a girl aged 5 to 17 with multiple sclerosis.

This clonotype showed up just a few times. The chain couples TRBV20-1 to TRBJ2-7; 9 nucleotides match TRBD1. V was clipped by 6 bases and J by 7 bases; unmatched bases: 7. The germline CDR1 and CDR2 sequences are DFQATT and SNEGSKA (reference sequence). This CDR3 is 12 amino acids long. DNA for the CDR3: TGCAGTGCACATAGACAGGGGGTTGAGCAGTACTTC. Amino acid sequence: CSAHRQGVEQYF.

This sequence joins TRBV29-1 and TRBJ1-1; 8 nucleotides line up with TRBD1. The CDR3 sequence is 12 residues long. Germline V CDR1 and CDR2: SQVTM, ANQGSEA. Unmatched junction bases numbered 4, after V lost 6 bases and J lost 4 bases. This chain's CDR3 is CSVDRGGTEAFF. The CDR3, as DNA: TGCAGCGTCGACAGGGGAGGCACTGAAGCTTTCTTT.

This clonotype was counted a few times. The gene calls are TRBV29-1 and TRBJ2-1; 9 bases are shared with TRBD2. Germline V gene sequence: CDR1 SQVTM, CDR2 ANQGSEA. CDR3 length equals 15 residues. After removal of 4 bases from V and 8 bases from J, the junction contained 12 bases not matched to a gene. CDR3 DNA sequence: TGCAGCGTTGGGTTGGCAAGCGGGAGGTTATATGAGCAGTTCTTC. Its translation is CSVGLASGRLYEQFF.

The CDR3 DNA reads TGTGCCTGGAGTGTCGGCAGGGGGAATTCACCCCTCCACTTT. It translates to CAWSVGRGNSPLHF. The rearrangement joins TRBV30 to TRBJ1-6; TRBD1 agrees at 7 bases. Germline CDR1 reads GTSNPN; CDR2 reads SVGIG (reference sequence). The CDR3 contains 14 residues. V was clipped by 0 bases and J by 7 bases; unmatched bases: 3.

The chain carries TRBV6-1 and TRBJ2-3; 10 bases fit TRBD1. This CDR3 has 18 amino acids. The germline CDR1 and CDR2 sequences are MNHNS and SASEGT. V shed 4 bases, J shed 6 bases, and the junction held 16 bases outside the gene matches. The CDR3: CASSANVETGGIRDTQYF. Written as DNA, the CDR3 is TGTGCCAGCAGTGCTAATGTGGAGACAGGGGGCATTCGGGATACGCAGTATTTT.

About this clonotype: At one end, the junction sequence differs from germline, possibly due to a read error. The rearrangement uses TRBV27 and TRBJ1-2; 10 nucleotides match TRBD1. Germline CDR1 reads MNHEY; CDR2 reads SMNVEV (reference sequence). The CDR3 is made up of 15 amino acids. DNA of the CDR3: TGTGCCAGCAGTTTCCGGGACAGGGGCGTCGAAGGCTGCACCTTC. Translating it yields CASSFRDRGVEGCTF.

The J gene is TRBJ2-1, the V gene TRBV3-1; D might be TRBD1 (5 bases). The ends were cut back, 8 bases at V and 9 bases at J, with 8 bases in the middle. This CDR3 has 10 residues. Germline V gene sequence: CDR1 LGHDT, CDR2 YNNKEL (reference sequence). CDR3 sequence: CASGAGEQFF. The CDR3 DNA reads TGTGCCAGCGGGGCCGGTGAGCAGTTCTTC.

CDR3 sequence: CASSRTQGVSYNEQFF. CDR3 nucleotides: TGCGCCAGCAGCCGGACACAGGGGGTTTCCTACAATGAGCAGTTCTTC. The rearrangement joins TRBV4-1 to TRBJ2-1, with 8 bases identical to TRBD1. V shed 4 bases and J 1 base; nucleotides not matched to a gene: 6. In germline, CDR1 is MGHRA, CDR2 YSYEKL. The CDR3 has 16 amino acids.

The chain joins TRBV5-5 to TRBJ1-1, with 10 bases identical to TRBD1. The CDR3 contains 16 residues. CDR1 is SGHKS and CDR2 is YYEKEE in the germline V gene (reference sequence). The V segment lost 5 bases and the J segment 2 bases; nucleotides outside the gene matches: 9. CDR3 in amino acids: CASRGQGRVGNTEAFF. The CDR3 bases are TGTGCCAGCAGGGGACAGGGGAGAGTCGGCAACACTGAAGCTTTCTTT. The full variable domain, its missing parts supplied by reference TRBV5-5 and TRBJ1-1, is DAGVTQSPTHLIKTRGQQVTLRCSPISGHKSVSWYQQVLGQGPQFIFQYYEKEERGRGNFPDRFSARQFPNYSSELNVNALLLGDSALYLCASRGQGRVGNTEAFFGQGTRLTVV.

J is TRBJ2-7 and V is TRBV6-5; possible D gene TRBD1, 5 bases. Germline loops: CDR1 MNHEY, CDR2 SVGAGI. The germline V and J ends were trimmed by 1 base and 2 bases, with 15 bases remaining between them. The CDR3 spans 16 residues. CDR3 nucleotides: TGTGCCAGCAGTTACTATCGCAGGGTTCAAGCCTACGAGCAGTACTTC. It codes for CASSYYRRVQAYEQYF.

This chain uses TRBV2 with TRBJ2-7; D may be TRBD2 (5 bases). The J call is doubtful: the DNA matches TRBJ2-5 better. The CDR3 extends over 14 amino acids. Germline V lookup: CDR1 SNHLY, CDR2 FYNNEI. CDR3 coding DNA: TGTGCCAGCAGTGACAGCCAAGCGGAAGAGACCCAGTACTTC. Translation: CASSDSQAEETQYF.

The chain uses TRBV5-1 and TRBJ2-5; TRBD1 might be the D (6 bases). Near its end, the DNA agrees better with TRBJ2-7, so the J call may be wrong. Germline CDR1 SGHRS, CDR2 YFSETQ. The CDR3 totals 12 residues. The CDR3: CASSPYRDEQYF. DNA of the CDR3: TGCGCCAGCAGCCCATACAGGGACGAGCAGTACTTC.

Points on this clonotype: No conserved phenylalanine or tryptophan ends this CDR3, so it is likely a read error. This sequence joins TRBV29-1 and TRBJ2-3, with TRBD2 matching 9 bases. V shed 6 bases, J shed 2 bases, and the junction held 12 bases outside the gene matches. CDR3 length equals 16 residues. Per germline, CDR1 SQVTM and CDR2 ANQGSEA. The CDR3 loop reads CSVDGVERGDTDTQYL. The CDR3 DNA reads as TGCAGCGTCGACGGAGTTGAGCGGGGGGACACAGATACGCAGTATTTG.

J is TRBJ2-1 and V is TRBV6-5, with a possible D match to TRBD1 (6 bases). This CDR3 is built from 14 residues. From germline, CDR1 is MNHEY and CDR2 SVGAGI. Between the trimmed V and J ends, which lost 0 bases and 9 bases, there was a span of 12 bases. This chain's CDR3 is CASSYSTQGTEQFF. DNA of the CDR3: TGTGCCAGCAGTTACTCCACACAGGGAACTGAGCAGTTCTTC.

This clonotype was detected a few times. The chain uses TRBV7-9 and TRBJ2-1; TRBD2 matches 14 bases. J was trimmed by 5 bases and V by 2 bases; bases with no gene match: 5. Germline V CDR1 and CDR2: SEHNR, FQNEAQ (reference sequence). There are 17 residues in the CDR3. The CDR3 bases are TGTGCCAGCAGCTTATTCAGGACTAGCGGGGGGAACAATGAGCAGTTCTTC. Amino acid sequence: CASSLFRTSGGNNEQFF.

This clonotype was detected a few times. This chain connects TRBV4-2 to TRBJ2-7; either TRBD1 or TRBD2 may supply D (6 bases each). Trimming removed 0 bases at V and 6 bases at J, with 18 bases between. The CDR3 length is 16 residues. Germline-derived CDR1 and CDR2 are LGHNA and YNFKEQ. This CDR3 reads CASSQDRGGGGTEQYF. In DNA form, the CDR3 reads TGTGCCAGCAGCCAAGATCGAGGGGGAGGAGGGACCGAGCAGTACTTC.

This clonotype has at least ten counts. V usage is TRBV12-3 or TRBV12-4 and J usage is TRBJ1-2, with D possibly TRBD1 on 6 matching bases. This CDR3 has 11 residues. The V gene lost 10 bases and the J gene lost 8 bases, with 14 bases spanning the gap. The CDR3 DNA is TGTGCCACCCCAGGGGAACGGGGCTACACCTTC. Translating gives CATPGERGYTF.

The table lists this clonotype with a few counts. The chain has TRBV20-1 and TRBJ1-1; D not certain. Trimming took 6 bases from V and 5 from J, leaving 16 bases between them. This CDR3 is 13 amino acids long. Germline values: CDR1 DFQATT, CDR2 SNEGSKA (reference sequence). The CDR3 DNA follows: TGCAGTGCGGATGGGGAGAAGGATACTGAAGCTTTCTTT. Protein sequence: CSADGEKDTEAFF.

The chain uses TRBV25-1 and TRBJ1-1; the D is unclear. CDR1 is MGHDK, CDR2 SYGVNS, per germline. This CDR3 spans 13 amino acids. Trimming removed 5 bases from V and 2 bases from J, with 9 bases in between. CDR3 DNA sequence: TGTGCCAGCAGTCCGTACGCTAACACTGAAGCTTTCTTT. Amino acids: CASSPYANTEAFF. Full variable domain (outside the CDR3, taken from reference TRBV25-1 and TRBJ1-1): EADIYQTPRYLVIGTGKKITLECSQTMGHDKMYWYQQDPGMELHLIHYSYGVNSTEKGDLSSESTVSRIRTEHFPLTLESARPSHTSQYLCASSPYANTEAFFGQGTRLTVV.

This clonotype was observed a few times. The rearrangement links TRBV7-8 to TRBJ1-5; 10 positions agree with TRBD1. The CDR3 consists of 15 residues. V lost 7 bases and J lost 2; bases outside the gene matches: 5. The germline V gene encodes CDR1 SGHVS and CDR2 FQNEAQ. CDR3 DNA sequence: TGTGCCAGCACCCTCGGGACAGGGGGCAATCAGCCCCAGCATTTT. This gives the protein CASTLGTGGNQPQHF.

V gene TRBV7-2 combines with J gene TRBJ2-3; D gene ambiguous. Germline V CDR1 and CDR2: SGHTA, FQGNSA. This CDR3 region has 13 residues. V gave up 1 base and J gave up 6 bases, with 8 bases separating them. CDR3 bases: TGTGCCAGCAGCTTAGACTCGGAGGATACGCAGTATTTT. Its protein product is CASSLDSEDTQYF.